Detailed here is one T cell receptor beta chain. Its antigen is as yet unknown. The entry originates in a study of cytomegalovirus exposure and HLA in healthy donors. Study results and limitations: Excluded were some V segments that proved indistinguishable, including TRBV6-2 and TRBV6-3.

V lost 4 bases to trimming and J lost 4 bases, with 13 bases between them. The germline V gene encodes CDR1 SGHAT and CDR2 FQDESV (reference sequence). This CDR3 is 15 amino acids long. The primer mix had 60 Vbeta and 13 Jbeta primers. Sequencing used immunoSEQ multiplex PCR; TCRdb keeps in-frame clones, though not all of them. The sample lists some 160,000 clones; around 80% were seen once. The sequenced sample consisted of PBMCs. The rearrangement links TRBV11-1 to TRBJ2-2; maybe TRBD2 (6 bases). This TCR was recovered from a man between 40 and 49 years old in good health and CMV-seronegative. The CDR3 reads CASSSRLASTGELFF. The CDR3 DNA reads TGTGCCAGCAGCTCCCGCCTAGCGAGCACCGGGGAGCTGTTTTTT.